These T cell receptor beta chains were read from a single sample in a study of T cell changes during pregnancy in multiple sclerosis. Assay: immunoSEQ multiplex PCR; the TCRdb copy retains only in-frame clones and omits some. The sample carries under 55,000 clones, approximately 94% recorded once. The material was CD4+ T cells from peripheral blood mononuclear cells, obtained before pregnancy. The receptor source for this set is a female donor with multiple sclerosis, enrolled in a pregnancy study. Each CDR3 is given with its conserved first and last residue. D genes are given only for firm matches. Rows give clone size only sometimes, using once, few, many, or a class for an expanded clone.

CDR3 protein: CASREEPRDEQFF; CDR3 DNA: TGTGCCAGCAGAGAGGAACCCAGGGATGAGCAGTTCTTC; clone size: .; CDR3 length: 13; V gene: TRBV28; D gene: .; J gene: TRBJ2-1
CDR3 protein: CASSAIKQGGYYGYTF; CDR3 DNA: TGTGCCAGCAGCGCGATCAAACAGGGGGGCTACTATGGCTACACCTTC; clone size: .; CDR3 length: 16; V gene: TRBV11-2; D gene: TRBD1; J gene: TRBJ1-2
CDR3 protein: CAISEATGALETQYF; CDR3 DNA: TGTGCCATCAGTGAAGCGACAGGGGCTTTGGAGACCCAGTACTTC; clone size: .; CDR3 length: 15; V gene: TRBV10-3; D gene: TRBD1; J gene: TRBJ2-5
CDR3 protein: CASSPFGGTDTQYF; CDR3 DNA: TGTGCCAGCAGCCCCTTCGGGGGAACAGATACGCAGTATTTT; clone size: .; CDR3 length: 14; V gene: TRBV11-2; D gene: .; J gene: TRBJ2-3
CDR3 protein: CASRLRESNEQYF; CDR3 DNA: TGTGCCAGCAGGTTGCGGGAGAGTAACGAGCAGTACTTC; clone size: few; CDR3 length: 13; V gene: TRBV6-5; D gene: TRBD2; J gene: TRBJ2-7
CDR3 protein: CASSLQGAVTDTQYF; CDR3 DNA: TGTGCCAGCAGCTTACAGGGCGCCGTCACAGATACGCAGTATTTT; clone size: .; CDR3 length: 15; V gene: TRBV7-8; D gene: .; J gene: TRBJ2-3
CDR3 protein: CASRGGDSYNEQFF; CDR3 DNA: TGTGCCAGCAGGGGAGGGGACTCTTACAATGAGCAGTTCTTC; clone size: .; CDR3 length: 14; V gene: TRBV2; D gene: TRBD2; J gene: TRBJ2-1
CDR3 protein: CASSEGSEAFF; CDR3 DNA: TGTGCCAGTAGTGAAGGGAGTGAAGCTTTCTTT; clone size: .; CDR3 length: 11; V gene: TRBV19; D gene: .; J gene: TRBJ1-1
CDR3 protein: CASSIDRGRGSNQPQHF; CDR3 DNA: TGTGCCAGTAGTATAGATCGGGGGCGGGGGAGCAATCAGCCCCAGCATTTT; clone size: .; CDR3 length: 17; V gene: TRBV19; D gene: .; J gene: TRBJ1-5
CDR3 protein: CASSPRSGTRSYNEQFF; CDR3 DNA: TGTGCCAGCAGCCCTCGTTCCGGGACTAGATCTTACAATGAGCAGTTCTTC; clone size: once; CDR3 length: 17; V gene: TRBV9; D gene: TRBD2; J gene: TRBJ2-1
CDR3 protein: CASRGGGYTDTQYF; CDR3 DNA: TGTGCCAGCAGAGGCGGAGGATACACAGATACGCAGTATTTT; clone size: .; CDR3 length: 14; V gene: TRBV28; D gene: .; J gene: TRBJ2-3
CDR3 protein: CASSSGGSGFNGYTF; CDR3 DNA: TGCGCCAGCAGCTCAGGGGGGTCAGGGTTTAATGGCTACACCTTC; clone size: .; CDR3 length: 15; V gene: TRBV5-1; D gene: TRBD1; J gene: TRBJ1-2
CDR3 protein: CASSVAGDFSNQPQHF; CDR3 DNA: TGTGCCAGCAGCGTGGCTGGGGACTTTAGCAATCAGCCCCAGCATTTT; clone size: .; CDR3 length: 16; V gene: TRBV28; D gene: .; J gene: TRBJ1-5
CDR3 protein: CASARGQVQYF; CDR3 DNA: TGTGCCAGCGCAAGAGGACAGGTGCAGTACTTC; clone size: .; CDR3 length: 11; V gene: TRBV13; D gene: TRBD1; J gene: TRBJ2-7
CDR3 protein: CASSRGQGQQFF; CDR3 DNA: TGTGCCAGCAGCCGTGGACAGGGCCAGCAGTTCTTC; clone size: .; CDR3 length: 12; V gene: TRBV6-5; D gene: TRBD1; J gene: TRBJ2-1
CDR3 protein: CASNPYRGSYEQYF; CDR3 DNA: TGTGCCAGCAACCCTTACAGGGGATCCTACGAGCAGTACTTC; clone size: .; CDR3 length: 14; V gene: TRBV2; D gene: TRBD1; J gene: TRBJ2-7
CDR3 protein: CASSGTGGSSGNTIYF; CDR3 DNA: TGTGCCAGCAGTGGGACAGGGGGCAGCTCTGGAAACACCATATATTTT; clone size: .; CDR3 length: 16; V gene: TRBV28; D gene: TRBD1; J gene: TRBJ1-3
CDR3 protein: CASSLTGTAGGYYNEQFF; CDR3 DNA: TGTGCCAGCAGCCTTACCGGGACAGCGGGAGGTTACTACAATGAGCAGTTCTTC; clone size: .; CDR3 length: 18; V gene: TRBV7-2; D gene: TRBD2; J gene: TRBJ2-1
CDR3 protein: CASSKSSSFEQFF; CDR3 DNA: TGTGCCAGCAGCAAATCCAGTTCGTTCGAGCAGTTCTTC; clone size: .; CDR3 length: 13; V gene: TRBV5-6; D gene: .; J gene: TRBJ2-1
CDR3 protein: CASTRFPTSNQPQHF; CDR3 DNA: TGTGCCAGTACTAGATTTCCTACTAGCAATCAGCCCCAGCATTTT; clone size: .; CDR3 length: 15; V gene: TRBV19; D gene: .; J gene: TRBJ1-5
CDR3 protein: CATSRSRGGRIYEQYF; CDR3 DNA: TGTGCCACCAGCAGGTCCCGGGGAGGGAGGATCTACGAGCAGTACTTC; clone size: .; CDR3 length: 16; V gene: TRBV15; D gene: TRBD2; J gene: TRBJ2-7
CDR3 protein: CASSYSRVTNEQFF; CDR3 DNA: TGTGCCAGCAGTTACTCGAGAGTGACTAATGAGCAGTTCTTC; clone size: .; CDR3 length: 14; V gene: TRBV6-5; D gene: .; J gene: TRBJ2-1
CDR3 protein: CASSERTVTSTDTQYF; CDR3 DNA: TGCGCCAGCAGCGAGAGGACAGTCACCAGCACAGATACGCAGTATTTT; clone size: .; CDR3 length: 16; V gene: TRBV5-1; D gene: .; J gene: TRBJ2-3
CDR3 protein: CASSVRDTHYNEQFF; CDR3 DNA: TGTGCCAGCAGCGTCCGGGACACACACTACAATGAGCAGTTCTTC; clone size: .; CDR3 length: 15; V gene: TRBV7-8; D gene: .; J gene: TRBJ2-1
CDR3 protein: CASSLDGTADTQYF; CDR3 DNA: TGCGCCAGCAGCTTGGACGGGACAGCGGATACGCAGTATTTT; clone size: .; CDR3 length: 14; V gene: TRBV5-1; D gene: TRBD1; J gene: TRBJ2-3
CDR3 protein: CASSERTGGAWGYTF; CDR3 DNA: TGTGCCAGCAGTGAAAGGACAGGGGGCGCGTGGGGCTACACCTTC; clone size: .; CDR3 length: 15; V gene: TRBV6-1; D gene: TRBD1; J gene: TRBJ1-2
CDR3 protein: CASSQLAGPKNIQYF; CDR3 DNA: TGCGCCAGCAGCCAACTAGCGGGGCCCAAAAACATTCAGTACTTC; clone size: .; CDR3 length: 15; V gene: TRBV4-1; D gene: TRBD2; J gene: TRBJ2-4
CDR3 protein: CASSPRGGTEAFF; CDR3 DNA: TGTGCCAGCAGCCCCCGGGGGGGGACTGAAGCTTTCTTT; clone size: .; CDR3 length: 13; V gene: TRBV7-3; D gene: .; J gene: TRBJ1-1
CDR3 protein: CASSVATGNTEAFF; CDR3 DNA: TGTGCCAGCAGCGTAGCTACGGGGAACACTGAAGCTTTCTTT; clone size: .; CDR3 length: 14; V gene: TRBV9; D gene: .; J gene: TRBJ1-1
CDR3 protein: CASSHAGTDYNEQFF; CDR3 DNA: TGTGCCAGCAGCCACGCCGGGACAGATTACAATGAGCAGTTCTTC; clone size: .; CDR3 length: 15; V gene: TRBV7-8; D gene: TRBD1; J gene: TRBJ2-1
CDR3 protein: CALTGGGRNYGYTF; CDR3 DNA: TGTGCCTTGACGGGGGGGGGTCGTAACTATGGCTACACCTTC; clone size: once; CDR3 length: 14; V gene: TRBV2; D gene: .; J gene: TRBJ1-2
CDR3 protein: CASSSPLARYNEQFF; CDR3 DNA: TGTGCCAGCAGCTCCCCGCTAGCGCGGTACAATGAGCAGTTCTTC; clone size: .; CDR3 length: 15; V gene: TRBV7-9; D gene: .; J gene: TRBJ2-1
CDR3 protein: CASEGAGPYNEQFF; CDR3 DNA: TGCGCCAGCGAGGGTGCGGGACCCTACAATGAGCAGTTCTTC; clone size: .; CDR3 length: 14; V gene: TRBV5-1; D gene: .; J gene: TRBJ2-1
CDR3 protein: CASSVRAQAGQETQYF; CDR3 DNA: TGTGCCAGCAGCGTAAGGGCCCAAGCGGGTCAAGAGACCCAGTACTTC; clone size: .; CDR3 length: 16; V gene: TRBV9; D gene: .; J gene: TRBJ2-5
CDR3 protein: CASSLATEAFF; CDR3 DNA: TGTGCCAGCAGCCTGGCCACTGAAGCTTTCTTT; clone size: .; CDR3 length: 11; V gene: TRBV7-9; D gene: .; J gene: TRBJ1-1
CDR3 protein: CASSLAVQEDEQYF; CDR3 DNA: TGCGCCAGCAGCTTGGCCGTTCAGGAGGACGAGCAGTACTTC; clone size: .; CDR3 length: 14; V gene: TRBV5-1; D gene: .; J gene: TRBJ2-7
CDR3 protein: CASSLGGQLNEQYF; CDR3 DNA: TGCGCCAGCAGCTTGGGTGGGCAGTTGAACGAGCAGTACTTC; clone size: .; CDR3 length: 14; V gene: TRBV5-1; D gene: .; J gene: TRBJ2-7
CDR3 protein: CATSRGREGQEFNQPQHF; CDR3 DNA: TGTGCCACCAGCAGGGGACGGGAAGGACAGGAGTTCAATCAGCCCCAGCATTTT; clone size: .; CDR3 length: 18; V gene: TRBV15; D gene: TRBD1; J gene: TRBJ1-5
CDR3 protein: CASSTWTASNTEAFF; CDR3 DNA: TGTGCCAGCAGCACCTGGACAGCATCGAACACTGAAGCTTTCTTT; clone size: .; CDR3 length: 15; V gene: TRBV13; D gene: .; J gene: TRBJ1-1
CDR3 protein: CSVDRGNSYEQYF; CDR3 DNA: TGCAGCGTTGACAGGGGGAACTCCTACGAGCAGTACTTC; clone size: .; CDR3 length: 13; V gene: TRBV29-1; D gene: TRBD1; J gene: TRBJ2-7
CDR3 protein: CASSLGISGRASTQYF; CDR3 DNA: TGTGCCAGCAGCTTAGGTATTAGCGGGAGGGCCTCGACGCAGTATTTT; clone size: .; CDR3 length: 16; V gene: TRBV11-2; D gene: TRBD2; J gene: TRBJ2-3
CDR3 protein: CASSPDRGTEAFF; CDR3 DNA: TGTGCCAGCAGTCCTGATCGGGGCACTGAAGCTTTCTTT; clone size: few; CDR3 length: 13; V gene: TRBV6-6; D gene: .; J gene: TRBJ1-1
CDR3 protein: CASSYSTLQRPSEQYF; CDR3 DNA: TGTGCCAGCAGTTACTCGACCCTCCAGCGGCCCTCAGAGCAGTACTTC; clone size: .; CDR3 length: 16; V gene: TRBV6-6; D gene: .; J gene: TRBJ2-7
CDR3 protein: CAILPESSETQYF; CDR3 DNA: TGTGCCATTCTTCCTGAGTCTTCAGAGACCCAGTACTTC; clone size: .; CDR3 length: 13; V gene: TRBV9; D gene: .; J gene: TRBJ2-5
CDR3 protein: CAISDGTQFYGYTF; CDR3 DNA: TGTGCCATCAGTGACGGGACACAATTCTATGGCTACACCTTC; clone size: .; CDR3 length: 14; V gene: TRBV10-3; D gene: .; J gene: TRBJ1-2
CDR3 protein: CASRDGQENTGELFF; CDR3 DNA: TGTGCCAGCAGAGACGGACAGGAGAACACCGGGGAGCTGTTTTTT; clone size: .; CDR3 length: 15; V gene: TRBV6-6; D gene: TRBD1; J gene: TRBJ2-2
CDR3 protein: CASSLDYNTGELFF; CDR3 DNA: TGTGCCAGCAGCTTGGACTACAACACCGGGGAGCTGTTTTTT; clone size: .; CDR3 length: 14; V gene: TRBV5-5; D gene: .; J gene: TRBJ2-2
CDR3 protein: CASSSRRGPETGELFF; CDR3 DNA: TGTGCCAGCAGCTCCCGCAGGGGGCCGGAGACCGGGGAGCTGTTTTTT; clone size: .; CDR3 length: 16; V gene: TRBV7-9; D gene: TRBD1; J gene: TRBJ2-2